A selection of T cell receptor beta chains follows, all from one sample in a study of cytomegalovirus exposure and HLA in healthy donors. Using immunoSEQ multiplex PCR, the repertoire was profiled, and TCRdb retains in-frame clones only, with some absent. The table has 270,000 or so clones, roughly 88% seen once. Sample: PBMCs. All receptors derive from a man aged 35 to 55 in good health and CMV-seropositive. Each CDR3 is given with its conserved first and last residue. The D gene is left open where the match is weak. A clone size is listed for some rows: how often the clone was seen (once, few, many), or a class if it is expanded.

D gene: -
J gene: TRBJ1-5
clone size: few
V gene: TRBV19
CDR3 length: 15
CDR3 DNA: TGTGCCAGTAGGAGAGCGAGGGATAGTTTTCAGCCCCAGCATTTT
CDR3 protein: CASRRARDSFQPQHF

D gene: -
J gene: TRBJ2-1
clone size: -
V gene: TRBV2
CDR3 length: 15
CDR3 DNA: TGTGCCAGCAGTGCGGCGGAGACCTCCTACAATGAGCAGTTCTTC
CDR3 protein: CASSAAETSYNEQFF

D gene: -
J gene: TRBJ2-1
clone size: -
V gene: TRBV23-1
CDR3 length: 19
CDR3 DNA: TGCGCCAGCAGTCAAGTCCCAAGGTCACAGGGTAGACTGTACAATGAGCAGTTCTTC
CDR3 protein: CASSQVPRSQGRLYNEQFF

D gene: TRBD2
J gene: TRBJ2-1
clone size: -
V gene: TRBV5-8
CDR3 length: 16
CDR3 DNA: TGTGCCAGCAGCCGCACTAGCGGGAGGGGGTTCGATCAGCAGTTCTTC
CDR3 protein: CASSRTSGRGFDQQFF

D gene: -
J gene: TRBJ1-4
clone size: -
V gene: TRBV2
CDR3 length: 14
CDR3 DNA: TGTGCCAGCAGTAAGACAAGGGCAGGGGAAAAACTGTTTTTT
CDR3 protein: CASSKTRAGEKLFF

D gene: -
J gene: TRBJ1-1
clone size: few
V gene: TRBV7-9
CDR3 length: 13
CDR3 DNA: TGTGCCAGCAGCGATCCAGTGAACACTGAAGCTTTCTTT
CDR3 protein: CASSDPVNTEAFF

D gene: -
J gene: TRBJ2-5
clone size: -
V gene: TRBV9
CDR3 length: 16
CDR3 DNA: TGTGCCAGCAGCGTAGATCCGCAAAGCGGGCCGGGGACCCAGTACTTC
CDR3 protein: CASSVDPQSGPGTQYF

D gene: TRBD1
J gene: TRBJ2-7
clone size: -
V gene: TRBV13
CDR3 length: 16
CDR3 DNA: TGTGCCAGCAGCACGCAACAGGGGCGATGGATCTACGAGCAGTACTTC
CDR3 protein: CASSTQQGRWIYEQYF

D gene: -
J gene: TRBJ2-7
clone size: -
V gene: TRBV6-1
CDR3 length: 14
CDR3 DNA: TGTGCCAGCAGACCCGGGACATTCTCCTACGAGCAGTACTTC
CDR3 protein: CASRPGTFSYEQYF

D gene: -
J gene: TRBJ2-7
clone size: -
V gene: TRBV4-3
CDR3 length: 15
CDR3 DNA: TGCGCCAGCAGCCAAGGAGCGGACGGGACCTACGAGCAGTACTTC
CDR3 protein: CASSQGADGTYEQYF

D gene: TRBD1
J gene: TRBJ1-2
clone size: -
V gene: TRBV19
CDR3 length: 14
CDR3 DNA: TGTGCCAGTAGTCGCCGGGACAGGGTCGGCGGCTACACCTTC
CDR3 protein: CASSRRDRVGGYTF

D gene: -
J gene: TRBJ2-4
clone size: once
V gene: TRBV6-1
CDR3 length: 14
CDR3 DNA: TGTGCCAGCAGTTTGGAGGGCCGGAAAAACATTCAGTACTTC
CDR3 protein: CASSLEGRKNIQYF

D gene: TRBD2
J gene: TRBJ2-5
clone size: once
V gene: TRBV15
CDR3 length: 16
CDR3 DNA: TGTGCCACCAGCAGAGATGCGGGAGGGCCACGAGAGACCCAGTACTTC
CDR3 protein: CATSRDAGGPRETQYF

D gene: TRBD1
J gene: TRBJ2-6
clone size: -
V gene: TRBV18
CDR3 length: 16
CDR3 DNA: TGTGCCAGCTCACCACTACAGGGGTCCGGGGCCAACGTCCTGACTTTC
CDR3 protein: CASSPLQGSGANVLTF

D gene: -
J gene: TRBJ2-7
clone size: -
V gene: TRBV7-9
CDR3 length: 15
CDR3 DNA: TGTTCCAGCAGCTTATTGGTCGGGAGAGTCGACGAGCAGTACTTC
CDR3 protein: CSSSLLVGRVDEQYF

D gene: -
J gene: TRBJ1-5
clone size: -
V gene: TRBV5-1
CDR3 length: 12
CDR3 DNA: TGCGCCAGCAGTTATAGCAATCAGCCCCAGCATTTT
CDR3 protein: CASSYSNQPQHF

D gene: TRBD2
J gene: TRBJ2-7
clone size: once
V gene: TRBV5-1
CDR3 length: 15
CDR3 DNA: TGCGCCAGCAGGGAACTAGCGGGTAACTCCTACGAGCAGTACTTC
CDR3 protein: CASRELAGNSYEQYF

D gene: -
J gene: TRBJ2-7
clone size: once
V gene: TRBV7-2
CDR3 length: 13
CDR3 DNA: TGTGCCAGCAGCTTAGCGGGAGCCCACGAGCAGTACTTC
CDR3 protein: CASSLAGAHEQYF

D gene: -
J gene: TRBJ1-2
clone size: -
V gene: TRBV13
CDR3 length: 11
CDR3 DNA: TGTGCCAGCAGACAAATAAATGGCTACACCTTC
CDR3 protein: CASRQINGYTF

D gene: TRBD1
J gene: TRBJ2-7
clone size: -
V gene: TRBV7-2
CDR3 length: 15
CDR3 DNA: TGTGCCAGCAGCTCCTATCCGGGACAGAGCTACGAGCAGTACTTC
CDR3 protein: CASSSYPGQSYEQYF

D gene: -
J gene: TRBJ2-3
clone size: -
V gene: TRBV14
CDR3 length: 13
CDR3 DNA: TGTGCCAGCAGCCTTGACTTTACAGATACGCAGTATTTT
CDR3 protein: CASSLDFTDTQYF

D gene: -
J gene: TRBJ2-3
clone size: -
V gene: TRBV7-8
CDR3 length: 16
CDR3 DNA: TGTGCCAGCAGCTTATTAACTAGCCTTGTCACAGATACGCAGTATTTT
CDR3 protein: CASSLLTSLVTDTQYF

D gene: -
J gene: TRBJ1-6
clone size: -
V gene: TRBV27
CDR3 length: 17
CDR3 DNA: TGTGCCAGCAGTTTATTCGGAGGGGTCGTTGGTAATTCACCCCTCCACTTT
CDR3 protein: CASSLFGGVVGNSPLHF

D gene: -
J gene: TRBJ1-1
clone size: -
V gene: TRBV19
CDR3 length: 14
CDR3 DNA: TGTGCCAGTAGTGGAGAGTTCAGTAACACTGAAGCTTTCTTT
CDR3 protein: CASSGEFSNTEAFF

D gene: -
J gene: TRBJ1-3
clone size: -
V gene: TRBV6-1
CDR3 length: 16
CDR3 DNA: TGTGCCAGCAGTGAAGAGCGGGGCTACTCTGGAAACACCATATATTTT
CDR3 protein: CASSEERGYSGNTIYF